These 12 T cell receptor beta chains share one sample of origin, sequenced in a study of T cell repertoires in cytomegalovirus infection (dated by TCRdb to between 2018 and 2021). TCRdb shows the sequencer as Illumina HiSeq 1500. The public reads were quality trimmed at Q25 with fastp and then assembled into clones with MiXCR by TCRdb, keeping productive beta chains. Each CDR3 protein appears once, grouped with its most common genes and DNA. This sample lists some 150,000 distinct CDR3 sequences; around 22% were detected once. Approximately 11% of the sample is in the top ten clones. The sample comprised PBMCs. The receptors here all came from a human donor in good health (CMV status not recorded). Some clones in this sample may be carry-over from other donors' samples.

The chain's CDR3 is CASSQVVWEVYNEQFF. The CDR3 DNA reads TGCGCCAGCAGCCAAGTCGTGTGGGAGGTCTACAATGAGCAGTTCTTC. The chain employs TRBV4-3 and TRBJ2-1, with D tentatively TRBD2 (6 bases). Germline CDR1 and CDR2: LGHNA and YSLEER. This CDR3 spans 16 amino acids. V dropped 1 base and J dropped 3 bases, with 13 bases sitting between them.

The gene calls are TRBV6-2 or TRBV6-3 and TRBJ2-7, with 10 bases aligning to TRBD2. Germline values: CDR1 MNHEY, CDR2 SVGEGT. This CDR3 spans 17 amino acids. Trimming cost V 5 bases and J 5 bases; bases outside gene matches: 15. CDR3 residues: CASSLRGSGRAVDEQYF. The CDR3 coding sequence is TGTGCCAGCAGTCTCCGGGGGAGCGGGAGGGCCGTCGACGAGCAGTACTTC.

There are many counts of this clonotype. CDR3 sequence: CASTSSSGTSLFF. In DNA, the CDR3 is TGTGCCAGCACGTCGTCTAGCGGGACTTCGTTGTTCTTC. This chain joins TRBV6-1 and TRBJ2-1, with 9 positions matching TRBD2. From germline, CDR1 is MNHNS and CDR2 SASEGT. The V and J ends lost 7 bases and 15 bases, in that order; junction bases with no gene match: 13. The CDR3 covers 13 residues.

The CDR3 nucleotides read TGCAGTTGGGACAGGGAGGAGACCCAGTACTTC. Translating it yields CSWDREETQYF. The chain carries TRBV20-1 and TRBJ2-5; 9 nucleotides agree with TRBD1. Per the germline V gene, CDR1 is DFQATT and CDR2 is SNEGSKA (reference sequence). The V gene end was trimmed by 8 bases and the J gene end by 5 bases; junction bases not matched to a gene: 3. The CDR3 is 11 amino acids.

The sample holds many counts of this clonotype. This chain uses TRBV15 with TRBJ1-5; a weak D match, TRBD1 (5 bases). The V end was cut by 10 bases, the J end by 7 bases, with 14 bases between. The CDR3 covers 12 residues. Per germline, CDR1 LNHNV and CDR2 YYDKDF (reference sequence). As DNA, the CDR3 is TGTGCCATTTCCGACGGGGGGCAGCCCCAGCATTTT. Translated: CAISDGGQPQHF.

The V call is TRBV9, the J call TRBJ2-3; TRBD1 or TRBD2 may be the D gene (5 bases each). This CDR3 comprises 17 residues. Germline assignment: CDR1 SGDLS and CDR2 YYNGEE. Trimming pared 3 bases from V and 8 bases from J, leaving 25 bases between. The CDR3 nucleotides read TGTGCCAGCAGCGCCTTAGCACCGGGACCACAAAAGACTACGCAGTATTTT. Its translation is CASSALAPGPQKTTQYF.

Only a few counts were recorded for this clonotype. The CDR3 DNA reads TGTGCCAGCAGCAAGAGGACTAGCGGGAGTAAAAACGAGCAGTACTTC. Translation gives CASSKRTSGSKNEQYF. The chain couples TRBV6-2 or TRBV6-3 to TRBJ2-7; 13 bases line up with TRBD2. Losses at the gene ends were 6 bases for V and 5 bases for J; bases not matched to a gene: 10. The CDR3 covers 16 residues. CDR1 and CDR2 from the germline V gene are MNHEY and SVGEGT.

The sample holds many counts of this clonotype. This chain uses TRBV6-6 with TRBJ1-5; perhaps TRBD1 as D (5 bases). V lost 7 bases and J lost 4, with 14 bases in between. The CDR3 totals 14 residues. Germline V gene lookup returns CDR1 MNHNY and CDR2 SVGAGI (reference sequence). Here the CDR3 DNA reads TGTGCCAGCAAAGGGGTTCAGGGTAATCAGCCCCAGCATTTT. Its protein product is CASKGVQGNQPQHF.

This clonotype came up a few times. The rearrangement uses TRBV11-2 and TRBJ2-6; 8 bases agree with TRBD2. Germline CDR1 and CDR2: SGHAT and FQNNGV. V lost 2 bases to trimming and J lost 0 bases; unmatched junction nucleotides: 3. This CDR3 contains 17 residues. This chain's CDR3 is CASSLQLADSGANVLTF. The CDR3 DNA is TGTGCCAGCAGCTTACAACTAGCGGACTCTGGGGCCAACGTCCTGACTTTC.

The gene calls are TRBV27 and TRBJ1-1; no clear D. From germline, CDR1 is MNHEY and CDR2 SMNVEV (reference sequence). The CDR3 is made up of 12 amino acids. The V and J ends lost 8 bases and 5 bases respectively, with 12 bases between them. CDR3 DNA sequence: TGTGCCAGCTTTGCCGGAGGAACTGAAGCTTTCTTT. It specifies CASFAGGTEAFF.

This clonotype was detected only a few times. CDR3 loop: CASAEGPADTQYF. For the CDR3, the DNA is TGCGCCAGCGCCGAGGGGCCGGCAGATACGCAGTATTTT. The chain is built from TRBV5-1 and TRBJ2-3; D could derive from TRBD1 or TRBD2 (5 bases each). The CDR3 runs to 13 residues. The germline gives CDR1 SGHRS, CDR2 YFSETQ. V was clipped by 7 bases and J by 4 bases, with 13 bases between them.

The CDR3 protein is CASPEGNRGYNEQFF. As DNA, the CDR3 is TGTGCCAGCCCCGAGGGTAACAGAGGGTACAATGAGCAGTTCTTC. The chain recombines TRBV11-2 with TRBJ2-1; D perhaps matches TRBD2 (5 bases). Germline V gives CDR1 SGHAT, CDR2 FQNNGV. The CDR3 loop spans 15 amino acids. Trimming took 8 bases from V and 4 from J, leaving 18 bases between them. The whole variable domain, filled in from reference TRBV11-2 and TRBJ2-1, reads EAGVAQSPRYKIIEKRQSVAFWCNPISGHATLYWYQQILGQGPKLLIQFQNNGVVDDSQLPKDRFSAERLKGVDSTLKIQPAKLEDSAVYLCASPEGNRGYNEQFFGPGTRLTVL.